Listed here is a single T cell receptor (beta chain). What it recognizes is unknown. The data originate from a study of cytomegalovirus exposure and HLA in healthy donors. PCR used 60 Vbeta primers and 13 Jbeta primers. Produced via immunoSEQ multiplex PCR; TCRdb's table is partial and in-frame only. The repertoire has about 100,000 clones, around 74% of them found once; the top ten carry less than 9.5%. Study-wide findings and caveats: Three chains linked to CMV were shown in vitro to be specific for CMV antigens.

The source is a man over 45 in good health and CMV-seropositive. The sequenced material came from PBMCs.

In DNA, the CDR3 is TGTGCCAGCAGTAGGGAGAATAACTATGGCTACACCTTC. Encoded protein: CASSRENNYGYTF. The chain employs TRBV2 and TRBJ1-2, with no clear D. The CDR3 has 13 residues. Germline-derived CDR1 and CDR2 are SNHLY and FYNNEI. V was trimmed by 5 bases and J by 1 base, leaving 8 bases between them.